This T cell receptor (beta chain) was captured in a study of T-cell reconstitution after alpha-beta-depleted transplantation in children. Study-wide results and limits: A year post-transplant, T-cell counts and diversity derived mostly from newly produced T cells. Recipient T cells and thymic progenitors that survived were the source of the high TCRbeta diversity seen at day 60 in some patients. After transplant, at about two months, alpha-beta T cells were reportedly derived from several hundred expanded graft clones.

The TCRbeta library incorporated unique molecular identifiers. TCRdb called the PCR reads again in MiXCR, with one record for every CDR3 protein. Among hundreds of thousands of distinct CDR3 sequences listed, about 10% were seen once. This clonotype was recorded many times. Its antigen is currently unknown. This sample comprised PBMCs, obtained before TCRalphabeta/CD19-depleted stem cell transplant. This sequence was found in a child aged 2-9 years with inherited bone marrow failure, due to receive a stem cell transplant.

The CDR3 here is CASSYDRAYEQYF. The CDR3 region has the DNA TGTGCCAGCAGTTACGACAGGGCCTACGAGCAGTACTTC. The genes are TRBV6-6 and TRBJ2-7; TRBD1 matches at 7 bases. CDR1 and CDR2 from the germline V gene are MNHNY and SVGAGI (reference sequence). V shed 2 bases, J shed 2 bases, and the junction held 0 bases outside the gene matches. CDR3 size: 13 residues.